This TCR beta chain was recorded in a study of cytomegalovirus exposure and HLA in healthy donors. Overall study context: Genotyping of 300 to 450 donors showed that over 65% belonged to the Caucasian-associated ancestry cluster. Findings and caveats of the study: TCR beta chain V- and J-gene trimming was linked, in a later analysis, to a missense variant in DCLRE1C.

13 Jbeta primers and 60 Vbeta primers were used for the PCR. Some clones are missing from TCRdb's copy, which holds only in-frame ones; the method was immunoSEQ multiplex PCR. The data show 75,000 to 90,000 clones, with 70% to 80% seen just once and about 3.5% held by the top ten. Between the trimmed V and J ends, which lost 8 bases and 2 bases, there was a span of 13 bases. The germline CDR1 and CDR2 sequences are SNHLY and FYNNEI. This CDR3 has 13 residues. This clone has just one count. Its antigen is currently unknown. Sample: PBMCs. The rearrangement uses TRBV2 and TRBJ2-7; possibly TRBD2 for D (6 bases). This TCR derives from a middle-aged man in good health and CMV-seronegative. The CDR3 loop is CASGRDETYEQYF. CDR3 in DNA: TGTGCCAGCGGGCGGGACGAAACCTACGAGCAGTACTTC.